The source of this TCR beta chain is a study of T cell responses to AZD1222 COVID-19 vaccine. The study, taken as a whole, reports: No day 14 peak samples; only post-peak repertoires were characterized. Spike-spanning, vaccine-associated CD4 TCRs were dominant at 160-218 and 743-854.

About this clone itself: Its antigen is not identified.

V dropped 6 bases and J dropped 4 bases, with 11 bases sitting between them. CDR3 length: 13 amino acids. From germline, CDR1 is LGHNA and CDR2 YNFKEQ. The table came from immunoSEQ multiplex PCR; TCRdb's copy has only in-frame clones and leaves some out. The sample lists some 90,000 clones, about nine tenths occurring once. This chain links TRBV4-2 with TRBJ2-3; D not certain. The receptor was isolated from an adult in good health. The specimen comprised peripheral blood, sampled on day 0 of AZD1222 vaccination. The chain's CDR3 is CASSLTRADTQYF. CDR3 sequence (DNA): TGTGCCAGCAGTTTGACCCGGGCAGATACGCAGTATTTT.